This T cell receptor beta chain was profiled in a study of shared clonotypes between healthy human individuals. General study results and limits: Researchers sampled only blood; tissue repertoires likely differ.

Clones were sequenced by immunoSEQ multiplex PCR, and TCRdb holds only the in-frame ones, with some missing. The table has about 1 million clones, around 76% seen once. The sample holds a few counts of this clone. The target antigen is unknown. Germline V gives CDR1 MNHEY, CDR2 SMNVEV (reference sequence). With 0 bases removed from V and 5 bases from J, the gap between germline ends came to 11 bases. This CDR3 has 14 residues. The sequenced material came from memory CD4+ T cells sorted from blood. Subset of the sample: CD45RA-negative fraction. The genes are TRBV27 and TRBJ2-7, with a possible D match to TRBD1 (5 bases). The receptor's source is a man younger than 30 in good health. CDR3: CASSLSRRVDEQYF. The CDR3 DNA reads TGTGCCAGCAGTTTATCGCGCAGGGTCGACGAGCAGTACTTC.